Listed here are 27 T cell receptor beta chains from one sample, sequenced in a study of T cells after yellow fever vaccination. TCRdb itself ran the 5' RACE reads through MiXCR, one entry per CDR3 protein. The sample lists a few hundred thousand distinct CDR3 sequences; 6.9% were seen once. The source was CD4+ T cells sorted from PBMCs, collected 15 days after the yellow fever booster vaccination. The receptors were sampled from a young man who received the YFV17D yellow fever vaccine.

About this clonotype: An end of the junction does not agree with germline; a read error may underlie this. CDR3 DNA sequence: TGTGCCACCAGTGCGAATCTACTAGCTAACTATGGCTACACCTTC. Translating it yields CATSANLLANYGYTF. This chain connects TRBV10-3 to TRBJ1-2; D ambiguous. The germline V gene has CDR1 ENHRY and CDR2 SYGVKD. This CDR3 region has 15 residues.

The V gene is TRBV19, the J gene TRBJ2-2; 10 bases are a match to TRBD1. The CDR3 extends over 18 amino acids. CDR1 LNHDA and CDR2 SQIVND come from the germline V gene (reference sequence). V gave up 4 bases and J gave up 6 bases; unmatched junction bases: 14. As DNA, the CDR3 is TGTGCCAGTAGTAGCCCTGCACAGGGACAGGGGAGTCCCGGGGAGCTGTTTTTT. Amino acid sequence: CASSSPAQGQGSPGELFF.

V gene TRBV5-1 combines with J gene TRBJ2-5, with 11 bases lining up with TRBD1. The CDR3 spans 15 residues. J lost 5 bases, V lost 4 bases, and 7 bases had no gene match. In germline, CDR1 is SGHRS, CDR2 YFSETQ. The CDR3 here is CASSPDRGRRETQYF. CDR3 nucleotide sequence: TGCGCCAGCAGCCCGGACAGGGGGCGCAGGGAGACCCAGTACTTC.

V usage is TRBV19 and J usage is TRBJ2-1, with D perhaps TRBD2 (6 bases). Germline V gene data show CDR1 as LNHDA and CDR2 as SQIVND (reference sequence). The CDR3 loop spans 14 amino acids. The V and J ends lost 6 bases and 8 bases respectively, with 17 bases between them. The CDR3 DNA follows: TGTGCCAGTAGGACCGGGAGTATGAGCTATGAGCAGTTCTTC. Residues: CASRTGSMSYEQFF.

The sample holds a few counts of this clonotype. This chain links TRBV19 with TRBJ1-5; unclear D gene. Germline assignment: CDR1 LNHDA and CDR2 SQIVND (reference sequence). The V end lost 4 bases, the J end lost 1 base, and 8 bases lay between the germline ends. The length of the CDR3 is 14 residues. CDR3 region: CASSTGGSNQPQHF. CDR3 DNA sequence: TGTGCCAGTAGTACCGGAGGGAGCAATCAGCCCCAGCATTTT.

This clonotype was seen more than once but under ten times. The CDR3 nucleotides read TGTGCCAGCAGCGGATCCGGGACTACGGAATATGAGCAGTTCTTC. It codes for CASSGSGTTEYEQFF. V and J are TRBV21-1 and TRBJ2-1; TRBD2, the table's D call, was not compared with the DNA. TRBV21-1 represents a pseudogene. The CDR3 is 15 amino acids.

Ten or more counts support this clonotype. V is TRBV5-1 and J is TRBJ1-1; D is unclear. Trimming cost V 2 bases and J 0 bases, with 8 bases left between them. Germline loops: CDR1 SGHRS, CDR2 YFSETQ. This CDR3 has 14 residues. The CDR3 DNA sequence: TGCGCCAGCAGCTTTTTATACATGAACACTGAAGCTTTCTTT. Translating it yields CASSFLYMNTEAFF.

CDR3: CASSPDKGGELFF. The CDR3 DNA reads as TGTGCCAGCTCACCGGACAAGGGCGGGGAGCTGTTTTTT. The chain joins TRBV18 to TRBJ2-2, with D possibly TRBD1 on 5 matching bases. The CDR3 runs 13 residues. Germline V gives CDR1 KGHSH, CDR2 LQKENI. V lost 3 bases and J 7 bases, leaving 9 bases between the germline ends.

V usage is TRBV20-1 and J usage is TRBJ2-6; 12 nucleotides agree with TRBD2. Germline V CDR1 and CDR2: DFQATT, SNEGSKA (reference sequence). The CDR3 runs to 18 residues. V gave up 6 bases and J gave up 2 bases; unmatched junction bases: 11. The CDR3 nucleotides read TGCAGTGCAGAGGGGGGGACTAGCGGGTCGACTGGGGCCAACGTCCTGACTTTC. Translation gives CSAEGGTSGSTGANVLTF.

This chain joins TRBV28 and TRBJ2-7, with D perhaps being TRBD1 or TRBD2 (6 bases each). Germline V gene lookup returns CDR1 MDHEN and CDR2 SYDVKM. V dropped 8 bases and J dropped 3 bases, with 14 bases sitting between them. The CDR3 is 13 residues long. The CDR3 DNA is TGTGCCAGCCTCGGGGGCGCCAGCTACGAGCAGTACTTC. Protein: CASLGGASYEQYF.

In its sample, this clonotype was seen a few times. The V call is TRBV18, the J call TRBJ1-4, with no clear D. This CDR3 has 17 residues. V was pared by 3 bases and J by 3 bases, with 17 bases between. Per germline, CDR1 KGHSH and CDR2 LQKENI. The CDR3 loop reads CASSPGTRGRSNEKLFF. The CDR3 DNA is TGTGCCAGCTCACCGGGCACACGGGGTCGGTCTAATGAAAAACTGTTTTTT. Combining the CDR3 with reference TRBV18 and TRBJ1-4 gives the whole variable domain NAGVMQNPRHLVRRRGQEARLRCSPMKGHSHVYWYRQLPEEGLKFMVYLQKENIIDESGMPKERFSAEFPKEGPSILRIQQVVRGDSAAYFCASSPGTRGRSNEKLFFGSGTQLSVL.

The CDR3: CASSKLTGTGSYEQYF. Here the CDR3 DNA reads TGTGCCAGCAGTAAGCTAACCGGGACGGGATCCTACGAGCAGTACTTC. The V gene is TRBV6-2 or TRBV6-3, the J gene TRBJ2-7, with D tentatively TRBD1 or TRBD2 (5 bases each). Trimming stripped 5 bases from V and 1 base from J, with 18 bases between. CDR3 length: 16 residues. Germline V gene data show CDR1 as MNHEY and CDR2 as SVGEGT.

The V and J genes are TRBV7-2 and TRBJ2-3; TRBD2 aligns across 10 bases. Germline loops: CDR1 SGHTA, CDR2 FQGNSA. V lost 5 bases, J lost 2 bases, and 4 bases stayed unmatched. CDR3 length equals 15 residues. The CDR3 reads CASSQLAGITDTQYF. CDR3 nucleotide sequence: TGTGCCAGCAGCCAACTAGCGGGAATCACAGATACGCAGTATTTT.

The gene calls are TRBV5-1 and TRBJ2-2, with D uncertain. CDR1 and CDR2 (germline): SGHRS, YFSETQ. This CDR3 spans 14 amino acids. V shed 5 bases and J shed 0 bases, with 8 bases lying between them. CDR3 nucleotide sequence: TGCGCCAGCAGTCCTGCACCGAACACCGGGGAGCTGTTTTTT. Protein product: CASSPAPNTGELFF.

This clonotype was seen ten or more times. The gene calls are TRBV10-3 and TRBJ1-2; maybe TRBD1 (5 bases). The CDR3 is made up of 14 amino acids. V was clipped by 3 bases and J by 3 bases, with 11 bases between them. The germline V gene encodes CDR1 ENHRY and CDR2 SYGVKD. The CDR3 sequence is CAISDSGTDYGYTF. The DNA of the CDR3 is TGTGCCATCAGTGATTCCGGGACGGACTATGGCTACACCTTC.

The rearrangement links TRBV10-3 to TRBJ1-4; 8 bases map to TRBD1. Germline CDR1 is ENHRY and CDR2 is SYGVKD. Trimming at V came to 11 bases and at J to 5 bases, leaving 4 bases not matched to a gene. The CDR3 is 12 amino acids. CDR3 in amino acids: CAVGTGNEKLFF. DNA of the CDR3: TGTGCCGTCGGGACAGGCAATGAAAAACTGTTTTTT.

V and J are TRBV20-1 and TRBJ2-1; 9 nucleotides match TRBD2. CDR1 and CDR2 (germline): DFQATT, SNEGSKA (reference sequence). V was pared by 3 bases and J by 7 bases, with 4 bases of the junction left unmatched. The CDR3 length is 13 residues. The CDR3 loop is CSASLTSGNEQFF. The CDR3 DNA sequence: TGCAGTGCTAGTCTTACTAGCGGGAATGAGCAGTTCTTC.

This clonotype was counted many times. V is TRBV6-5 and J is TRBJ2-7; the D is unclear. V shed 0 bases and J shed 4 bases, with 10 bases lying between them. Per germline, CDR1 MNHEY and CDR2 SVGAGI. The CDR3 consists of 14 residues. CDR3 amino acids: CASSYSPVWYEQYF. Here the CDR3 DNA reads TGTGCCAGCAGTTACTCGCCAGTATGGTACGAGCAGTACTTC.

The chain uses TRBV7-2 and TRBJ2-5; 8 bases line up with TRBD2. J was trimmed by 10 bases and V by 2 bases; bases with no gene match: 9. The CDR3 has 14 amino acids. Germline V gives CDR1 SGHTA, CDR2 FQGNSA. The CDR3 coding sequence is TGTGCCAGCAGCTTAATTTCCGGGAGGGCGATCCAGTACTTC. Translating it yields CASSLISGRAIQYF.

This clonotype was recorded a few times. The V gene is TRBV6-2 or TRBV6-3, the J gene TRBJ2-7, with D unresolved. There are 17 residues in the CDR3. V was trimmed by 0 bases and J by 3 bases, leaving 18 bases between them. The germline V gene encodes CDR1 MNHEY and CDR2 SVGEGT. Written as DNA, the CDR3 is TGTGCCAGCAGTTACTCGAGCGTTTCCAACGAATTCTACGAGCAGTACTTC. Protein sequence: CASSYSSVSNEFYEQYF.

This CDR3 is CASTDTYEQYF. In nucleotides, the CDR3 is TGCGCCAGCACTGATACCTACGAGCAGTACTTC. The V call is TRBV5-1, the J call TRBJ2-7; no clear D. This CDR3 is 11 amino acids long. V lost 6 bases, J lost 2 bases, and 6 bases lay in between. CDR1 is SGHRS, CDR2 YFSETQ, per germline. The entire variable domain, with the rest obtained from reference TRBV5-1 and TRBJ2-7, is as follows: KAGVTQTPRYLIKTRGQQVTLSCSPISGHRSVSWYQQTPGQGLQFLFEYFSETQRNKGNFPGRFSGRQFSNSRSEMNVSTLELGDSALYLCASTDTYEQYFGPGTRLTVT.

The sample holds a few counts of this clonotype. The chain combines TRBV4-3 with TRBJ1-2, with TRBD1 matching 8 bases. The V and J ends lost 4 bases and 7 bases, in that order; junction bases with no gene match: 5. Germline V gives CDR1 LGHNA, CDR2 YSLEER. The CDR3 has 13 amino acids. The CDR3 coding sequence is TGCGCCAGCAGCCCGGACAGGGACGGTGGCTACACCTTC. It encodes CASSPDRDGGYTF.

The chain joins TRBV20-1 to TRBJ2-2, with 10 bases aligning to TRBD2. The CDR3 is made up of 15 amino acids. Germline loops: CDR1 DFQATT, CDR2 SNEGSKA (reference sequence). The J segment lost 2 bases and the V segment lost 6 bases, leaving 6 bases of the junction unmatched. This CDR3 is CSARSGRVNTGELFF. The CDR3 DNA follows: TGCAGTGCGAGAAGCGGGAGGGTCAACACCGGGGAGCTGTTTTTT.

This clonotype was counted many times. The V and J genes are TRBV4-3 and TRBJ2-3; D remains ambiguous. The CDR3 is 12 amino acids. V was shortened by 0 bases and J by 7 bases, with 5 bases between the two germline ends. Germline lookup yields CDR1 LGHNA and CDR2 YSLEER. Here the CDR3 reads CASSQERNTQYF. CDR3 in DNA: TGCGCCAGCAGCCAAGAAAGGAATACGCAGTATTTT.

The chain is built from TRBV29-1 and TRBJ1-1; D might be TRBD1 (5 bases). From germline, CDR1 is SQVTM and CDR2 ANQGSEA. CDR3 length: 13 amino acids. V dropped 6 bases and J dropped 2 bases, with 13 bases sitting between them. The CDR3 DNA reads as TGCAGCGTGCATGGACACCTAAACACTGAAGCTTTCTTT. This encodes CSVHGHLNTEAFF.

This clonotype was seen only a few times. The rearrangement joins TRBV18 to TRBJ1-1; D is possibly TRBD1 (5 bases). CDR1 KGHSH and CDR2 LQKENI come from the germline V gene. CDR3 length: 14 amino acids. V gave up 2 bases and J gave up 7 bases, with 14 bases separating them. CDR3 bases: TGTGCCAGCTCACCAGGACAAAAGAGGAATGAAGCTTTCTTT. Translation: CASSPGQKRNEAFF.

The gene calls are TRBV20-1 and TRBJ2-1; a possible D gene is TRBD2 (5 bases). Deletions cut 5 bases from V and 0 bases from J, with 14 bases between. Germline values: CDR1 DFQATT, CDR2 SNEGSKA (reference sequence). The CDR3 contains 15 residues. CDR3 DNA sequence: TGCAGTGCTTTACGTACTACTAGCTCCTACAATGAGCAGTTCTTC. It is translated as CSALRTTSSYNEQFF.